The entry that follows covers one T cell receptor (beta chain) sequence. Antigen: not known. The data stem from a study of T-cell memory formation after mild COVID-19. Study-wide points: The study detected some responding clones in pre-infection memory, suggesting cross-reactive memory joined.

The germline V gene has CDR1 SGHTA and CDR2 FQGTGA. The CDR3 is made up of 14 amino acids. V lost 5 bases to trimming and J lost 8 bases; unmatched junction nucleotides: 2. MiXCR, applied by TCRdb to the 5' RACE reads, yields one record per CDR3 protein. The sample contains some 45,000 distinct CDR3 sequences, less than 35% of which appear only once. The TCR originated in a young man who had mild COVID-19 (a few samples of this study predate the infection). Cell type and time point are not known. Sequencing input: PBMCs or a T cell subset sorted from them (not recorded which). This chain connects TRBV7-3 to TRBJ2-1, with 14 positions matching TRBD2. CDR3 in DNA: TGTGCCAGCAGCCCGGGACTAGCGGGGGATGAGCAGTTCTTC. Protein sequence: CASSPGLAGDEQFF.